One sample yielded the 4 T cell receptor beta chains listed below, sequenced in a study of neurological immune-mediated disorders. TCRdb passed the 5' RACE reads through MiXCR, listing each CDR3 protein once. Here the sample spans 54,000 or so distinct CDR3 sequences, 3.8% being singletons. Sequenced: PBMCs. The receptors originated from a man in his fifties or sixties with multiple sclerosis.

This clonotype turned up a few times. This sequence joins TRBV28 and TRBJ2-2, with D tentatively TRBD2 (5 bases). Germline V CDR1 and CDR2: MDHEN, SYDVKM. This CDR3 region has 12 residues. Trimming left V 7 bases short and J 7 bases short, with 10 bases between. CDR3 in DNA: TGTGCCAGCATGAGGGTAGGCGGGGAGCTGTTTTTT. This translates into CASMRVGGELFF.

This clonotype was seen only a few times. This sequence joins TRBV7-9 and TRBJ1-2; a possible D gene is TRBD1 (5 bases). This CDR3 contains 16 residues. Trimming stripped 5 bases from V and 2 bases from J, with 18 bases between. Germline CDR1 is SEHNR and CDR2 is FQNEAQ (reference sequence). The CDR3 coding sequence is TGTGCCAGCAGCCCGCCTAGAGGACAAACGAACTATGGCTACACCTTC. This translates into CASSPPRGQTNYGYTF.

Ten or more counts support this clonotype. The chain carries TRBV24-1 and TRBJ2-5; tentatively, D is TRBD1 or TRBD2 (5 bases each). Trimming took 4 bases from V and 5 from J, leaving 13 bases between them. The CDR3 spans 14 residues. The germline gives CDR1 KGHDR, CDR2 SFDVKD. CDR3 protein: CATSDPGPTETQYF. The CDR3 bases are TGTGCCACCAGTGACCCGGGACCAACGGAGACCCAGTACTTC.

This clonotype was counted ten times or more. The rearrangement uses TRBV6-2 or TRBV6-3 and TRBJ2-3; TRBD1 might be the D (6 bases). The germline V gene has CDR1 MNHEY and CDR2 SVGEGT. This CDR3 contains 17 residues. Trimming stripped 7 bases from V and 6 bases from J, with 26 bases between. The DNA of the CDR3 is TGTGCCAGCACAATCCTAGGAGGCAGGGGATCCGTGGATACGCAGTATTTT. Its translation: CASTILGGRGSVDTQYF.